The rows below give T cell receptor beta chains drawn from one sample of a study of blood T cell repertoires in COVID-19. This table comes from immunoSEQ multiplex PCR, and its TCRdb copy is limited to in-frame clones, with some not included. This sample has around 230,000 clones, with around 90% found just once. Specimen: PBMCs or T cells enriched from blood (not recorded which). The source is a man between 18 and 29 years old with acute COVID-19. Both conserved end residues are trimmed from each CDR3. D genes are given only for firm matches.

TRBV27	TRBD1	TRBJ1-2	ASSRQGWDGYT
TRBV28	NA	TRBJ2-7	ASRSRKRDTYEQY
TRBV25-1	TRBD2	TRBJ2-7	ASSSLAGGARGEQY
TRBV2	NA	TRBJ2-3	ASMGTGLSTDTQY
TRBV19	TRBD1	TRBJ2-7	ASSNDRGYEQY
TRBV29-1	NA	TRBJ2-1	SVDRGTYNEQF
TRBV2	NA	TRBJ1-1	ASNKRSETEAF
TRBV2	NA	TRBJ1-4	ASSQVSGEKLF
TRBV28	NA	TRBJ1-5	ASLGRSQPQH
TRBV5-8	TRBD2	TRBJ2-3	ASRRRAREVADTQY
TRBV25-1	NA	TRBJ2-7	ASSARGEDYEQY
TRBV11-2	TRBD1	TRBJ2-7	ASSLDLQGSYEQY
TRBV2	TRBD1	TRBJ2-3	ASSAIDRVITDTQY
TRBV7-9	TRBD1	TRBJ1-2	ASSFQARGPNYGYT
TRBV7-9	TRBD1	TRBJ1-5	ASSRQGAGNQPQH
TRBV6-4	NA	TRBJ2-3	ASSVERFTDTQY
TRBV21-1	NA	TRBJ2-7	ASPTRQGAYEQY
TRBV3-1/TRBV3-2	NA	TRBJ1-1	ASSQAGIAEAF
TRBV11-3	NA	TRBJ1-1	ASSLETGTEAF
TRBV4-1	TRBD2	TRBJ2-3	ASSQIPRGTSGCYTDTQY
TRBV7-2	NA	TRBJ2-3	ASSRRGPVTDTQY
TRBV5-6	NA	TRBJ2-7	ASSTFSGILSYEQY
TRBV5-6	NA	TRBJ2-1	ASSLSHNEQF
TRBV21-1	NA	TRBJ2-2	ASSKGREGEHRGAV
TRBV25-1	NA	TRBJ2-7	ASSESPLSGRSSYEQY
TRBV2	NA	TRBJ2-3	ASRRGGSTDTQY
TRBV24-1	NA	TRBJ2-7	ATSDPQIYPGGEQY
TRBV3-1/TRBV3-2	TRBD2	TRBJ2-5	ASSQRSGPETQY
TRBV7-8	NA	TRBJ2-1	ASSLEGAPNNEQF
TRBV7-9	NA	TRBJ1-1	ASSRGQSYEAF
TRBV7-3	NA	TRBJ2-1	ASSFVARGHNEQF
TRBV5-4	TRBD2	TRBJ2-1	ASSLELAGGEQF
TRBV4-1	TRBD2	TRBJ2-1	ASSHLAGSYNEQF
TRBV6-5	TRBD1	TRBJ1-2	ASRTGGAGGYT
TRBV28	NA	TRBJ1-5	ASRGDRSNQPQH
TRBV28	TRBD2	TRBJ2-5	ASEIAGGPRETQY